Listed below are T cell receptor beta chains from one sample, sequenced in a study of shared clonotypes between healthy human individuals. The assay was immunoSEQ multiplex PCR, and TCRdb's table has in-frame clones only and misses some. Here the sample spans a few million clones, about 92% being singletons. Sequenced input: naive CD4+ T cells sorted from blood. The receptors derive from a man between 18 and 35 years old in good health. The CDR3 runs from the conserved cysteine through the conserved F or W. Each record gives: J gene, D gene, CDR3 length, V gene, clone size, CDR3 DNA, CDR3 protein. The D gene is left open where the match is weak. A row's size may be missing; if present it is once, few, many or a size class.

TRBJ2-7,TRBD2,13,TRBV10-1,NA,TGCGCCAGCAGTGAAACTAGCGGGGTACGGCAGTACTTC,CASSETSGVRQYF
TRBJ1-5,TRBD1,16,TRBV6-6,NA,TGTGCCAGCAGTAGAGGACAGGGGGCTAGCAATCAGCCCCAGCATTTT,CASSRGQGASNQPQHF
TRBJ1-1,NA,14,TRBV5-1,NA,TGCGCCAGCAGCTTAACCCAGGGGAACACTGAAGCTTTCTTT,CASSLTQGNTEAFF
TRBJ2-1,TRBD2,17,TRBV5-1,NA,TGCGCCAGCACCTTCCGGTCCTCTAGCGGGGGGTACAATGAGCAGTTCTTC,CASTFRSSSGGYNEQFF
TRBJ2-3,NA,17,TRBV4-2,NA,TGTGCCAGCAGCCAAGTCGGGGCGGGGGCTAGCACAGATACGCAGTATTTT,CASSQVGAGASTDTQYF
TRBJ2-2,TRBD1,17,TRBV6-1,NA,TGTGCCAGCAGTGACAGGGGGCGGGAACTGAACACCGGGGAGCTGTTTTTT,CASSDRGRELNTGELFF
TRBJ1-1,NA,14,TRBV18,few,TGTGCCAGCTCACCACCATTGGTAACCACTGAAGCTTTCTTT,CASSPPLVTTEAFF
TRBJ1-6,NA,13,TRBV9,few,TGTGCCAGCAGCGTAGAAGGGAATTCACCCCTCCACTTT,CASSVEGNSPLHF
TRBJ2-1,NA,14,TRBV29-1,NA,TGCAGCGTTGACAGGCAAACCTCCTACAATGAGCAGTTCTTC,CSVDRQTSYNEQFF
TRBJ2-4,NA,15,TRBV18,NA,TGTGCCAGCTCACCTCCGGGGGCGGCCAAAAACATTCAGTACTTC,CASSPPGAAKNIQYF
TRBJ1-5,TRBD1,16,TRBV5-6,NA,TGTGCCAGCAGCGCTGACAGGGGAGGGGGCAATCAGCCCCAGCATTTT,CASSADRGGGNQPQHF
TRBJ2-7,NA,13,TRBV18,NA,TGTGCCAGCTCACCGACCGGAAACTACGAGCAGTACTTC,CASSPTGNYEQYF